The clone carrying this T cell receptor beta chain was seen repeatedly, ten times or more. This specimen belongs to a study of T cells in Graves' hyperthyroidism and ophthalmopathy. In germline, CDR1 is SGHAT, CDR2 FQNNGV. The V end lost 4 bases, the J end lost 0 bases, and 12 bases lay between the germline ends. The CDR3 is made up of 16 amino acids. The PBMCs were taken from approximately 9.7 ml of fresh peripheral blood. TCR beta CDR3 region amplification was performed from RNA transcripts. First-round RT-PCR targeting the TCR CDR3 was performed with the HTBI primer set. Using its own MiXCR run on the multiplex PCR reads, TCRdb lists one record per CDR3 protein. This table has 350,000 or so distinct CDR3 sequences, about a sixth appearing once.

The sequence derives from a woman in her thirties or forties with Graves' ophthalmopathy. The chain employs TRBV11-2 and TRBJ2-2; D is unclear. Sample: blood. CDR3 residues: CASSSPLKANTGELFF. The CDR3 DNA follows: TGTGCCAGCAGCTCCCCCCTTAAAGCGAACACCGGGGAGCTGTTTTTT.